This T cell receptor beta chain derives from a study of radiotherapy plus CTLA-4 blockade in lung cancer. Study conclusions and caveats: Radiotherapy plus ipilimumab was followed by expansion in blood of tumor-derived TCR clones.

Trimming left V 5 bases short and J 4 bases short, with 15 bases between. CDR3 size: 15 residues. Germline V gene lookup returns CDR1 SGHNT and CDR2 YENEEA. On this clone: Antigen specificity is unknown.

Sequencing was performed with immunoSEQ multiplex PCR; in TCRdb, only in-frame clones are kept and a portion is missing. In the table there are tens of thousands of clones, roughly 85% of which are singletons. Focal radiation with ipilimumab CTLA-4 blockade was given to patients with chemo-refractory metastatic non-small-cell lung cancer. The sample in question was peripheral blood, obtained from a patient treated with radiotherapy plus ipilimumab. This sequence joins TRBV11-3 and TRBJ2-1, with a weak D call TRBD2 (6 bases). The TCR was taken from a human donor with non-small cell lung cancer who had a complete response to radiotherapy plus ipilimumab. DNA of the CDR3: TGTGCCAGCAGCCCCCAGGGACTGAAGTACAATGAGCAGTTCTTC. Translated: CASSPQGLKYNEQFF.